Listed here are 30 T cell receptor beta chains from one sample, sequenced in a study of cytomegalovirus exposure and HLA in healthy donors (dated by TCRdb to 2016 to 2017). Libraries were constructed by the immunoSEQ multiplex PCR assay. The multiplex PCR relied on a mix of 60 forward primers for TCR Vbeta segments and 13 reverse primers for TCR Jbeta segments. The table was pulled from immuneACCESS by TCRdb, which kept in-frame rearrangements only. Such tables lose some clones; where checked, under half of the loss comes from unresolved V genes, and the rest has no known cause. The table for this sample lists 120,000 or so clones; over 60% of them were counted only once. The ten largest make up more than 3% of the sample. The sequenced material came from PBMCs. These receptors were taken from a man aged 25-40 years in good health and CMV-seronegative.

V is TRBV27 and J is TRBJ2-5; a possible D gene is TRBD2 (6 bases). CDR3 length equals 13 residues. Germline CDR1 and CDR2: MNHEY and SMNVEV (reference sequence). The V and J ends lost 6 bases and 5 bases respectively, with 13 bases between them. In DNA, the CDR3 is TGTGCCAGCAGCTCGGAGGGCTGGGAGACCCAGTACTTC. The encoded protein is CASSSEGWETQYF.

Comment on this clone: Germline is not matched at one junction end, which may reflect a read error. This chain connects TRBV5-4 to TRBJ1-1; 8 positions match TRBD1. CDR3 length: 14 amino acids. Germline CDR1 reads SGHNT; CDR2 reads YYREEE (reference sequence). In DNA, the CDR3 is TGTGCCAACAGCTCCAGGGGGCAGAGCACTGAAGCTTTCTTT. Residues: CANSSRGQSTEAFF.

The chain employs TRBV30 and TRBJ1-6, with 12 nucleotides matching TRBD1. This CDR3 is built from 17 residues. Germline trimming cut 3 bases from V and 2 bases from J; bases unmatched to any gene: 5. Germline CDR1 GTSNPN, CDR2 SVGIG (reference sequence). The chain's CDR3 is CAWSKGTGGTYNSPLHF. DNA for the CDR3: TGTGCCTGGAGCAAGGGGACAGGGGGCACCTATAATTCACCCCTCCACTTT.

This clone was seen a handful of times. CDR3 sequence reads: CASSPGTGGGETQYF. As DNA, the CDR3 is TGTGCCAGCAGCCCCGGGACAGGGGGCGGGGAGACCCAGTACTTC. The chain combines TRBV7-6 with TRBJ2-5; 12 positions match TRBD1. The CDR3 is made up of 15 amino acids. Trimming at V came to 5 bases and at J to 5 bases, leaving 6 bases not matched to a gene. Per germline, CDR1 SGHVS and CDR2 FNYEAQ.

The rearrangement uses TRBV6-5 and TRBJ1-1; TRBD1 matches at 7 bases. This CDR3 has 13 amino acids. Germline CDR1 MNHEY, CDR2 SVGAGI. Trimming removed 6 bases from V and 2 bases from J; junction bases left unmatched: 3. DNA of the CDR3: TGTGCCAGCAGACAGGGGCCAAACACTGAAGCTTTCTTT. This translates into CASRQGPNTEAFF.

This clone was recorded a few times. The chain is built from TRBV2 and TRBJ2-7; 11 bases agree with TRBD1. From germline, CDR1 is SNHLY and CDR2 FYNNEI. After removal of 4 bases from V and 4 bases from J, the junction contained 3 bases not matched to a gene. This CDR3 spans 14 amino acids. CDR3 DNA: TGTGCCAGCAGTGCTGGACAGGGGGCTTACGAGCAGTACTTC. Translating gives CASSAGQGAYEQYF.

V is TRBV4-2 and J is TRBJ2-2, with D uncertain. The germline gives CDR1 LGHNA, CDR2 YNFKEQ. Trimming pared 0 bases from V and 0 bases from J, leaving 8 bases between. The CDR3 loop spans 16 amino acids. CDR3 region: CASSQDPGPNTGELFF. In DNA, the CDR3 is TGTGCCAGCAGCCAAGATCCGGGTCCGAACACCGGGGAGCTGTTTTTT.

The rearrangement joins TRBV11-2 to TRBJ1-4, with 8 nucleotides matching TRBD1. In germline, CDR1 is SGHAT, CDR2 FQNNGV. The CDR3 contains 15 residues. V dropped 3 bases and J dropped 5; count of bases not matched to a gene: 5. CDR3 nucleotide sequence: TGTGCCAGCAGCTTGAGACCAGGGGGCAATGAAAAACTGTTTTTT. It encodes CASSLRPGGNEKLFF.

In the case of this clone: At one end the junction does not follow the germline gene, possibly because of a read error. V and J are TRBV6-5 and TRBJ1-1; 8 bases are shared with TRBD1. This CDR3 contains 13 residues. The germline CDR1 and CDR2 sequences are MNHEY and SVGAGI. The DNA for the CDR3 is TGTGCCAGCAGCCGACAGGGGAACTCTGAAGCTTTCTTT. Translating gives CASSRQGNSEAFF.

The rearrangement uses TRBV28 and TRBJ2-3; D gene uncertain. This CDR3 spans 14 amino acids. CDR1 and CDR2 from the germline V gene are MDHEN and SYDVKM. The ends were cut back, 9 bases at V and 0 bases at J, with 13 bases in the middle. CDR3 DNA sequence: TGTGCCAGTTCTGAGGTTACTAGCACAGATACGCAGTATTTT. Protein sequence: CASSEVTSTDTQYF.

This chain uses TRBV7-9 with TRBJ1-1; TRBD1 matches 11 bases. Germline V gene lookup returns CDR1 SEHNR and CDR2 FQNEAQ (reference sequence). This CDR3 spans 18 amino acids. Unmatched junction bases numbered 9, after V lost 1 base and J lost 2 bases. The DNA for the CDR3 is TGTGCCAGCAGCTTAGAAGGGACAGGGGGTAGGAGTAACACTGAAGCTTTCTTT. Protein: CASSLEGTGGRSNTEAFF.

The V call is TRBV5-5, the J call TRBJ2-2; 10 bases agree with TRBD1. The CDR3 runs to 15 residues. With V trimmed by 3 bases and J by 5 bases, 4 bases remained unmatched. Germline V lookup: CDR1 SGHKS, CDR2 YYEKEE (reference sequence). CDR3 in DNA: TGTGCCAGCAGCTCCGGGACAGGGGTGACCGGGGAGCTGTTTTTT. Amino acids: CASSSGTGVTGELFF.

This clone was recorded a few times. V and J are TRBV5-1 and TRBJ2-5, with TRBD1 matching over 8 bases. The assigned J gene may be wrong: the sequence end matches TRBJ2-7 better. The germline V gene encodes CDR1 SGHRS and CDR2 YFSETQ. The CDR3 spans 14 residues. CDR3 region: CASSPQGVTYEQYF. The CDR3 DNA follows: TGCGCCAGCAGCCCACAGGGGGTAACCTACGAGCAGTACTTC.

The genes are TRBV9 and TRBJ2-1; 7 nucleotides match TRBD2. V shed 3 bases, J shed 7 bases, and the junction held 4 bases outside the gene matches. CDR1 and CDR2 (germline): SGDLS, YYNGEE. The CDR3 is made up of 13 amino acids. CDR3 bases: TGTGCCAGCAGCGGGACTAGTCGTAATGAGCAGTTCTTC. It translates to CASSGTSRNEQFF.

The chain recombines TRBV6-1 with TRBJ1-4; tentatively, D is TRBD1 (6 bases). Germline V gene sequence: CDR1 MNHNS, CDR2 SASEGT. The CDR3 runs 14 residues. V shed 1 base and J shed 7 bases, with 10 bases lying between them. Here the CDR3 DNA reads TGTGCCAGCAGTGAAGGGGGAGGGGGTGAAAAACTGTTTTTT. Residues: CASSEGGGGEKLFF.

The rearrangement links TRBV27 to TRBJ2-7, with 8 positions matching TRBD1. The CDR3 totals 14 residues. The ends lost 3 bases at V and 0 bases at J; junction bases unmatched: 1. Germline V gene sequence: CDR1 MNHEY, CDR2 SMNVEV (reference sequence). The CDR3 coding sequence is TGTGCCAGCAGTTTGGACAGGGACTCCTACGAGCAGTACTTC. It translates to CASSLDRDSYEQYF.

The sample holds one count of this clone. The chain couples TRBV5-1 to TRBJ2-6, with D hard to call. The germline V and J ends were trimmed by 4 bases and 1 base, with 3 bases remaining between them. The CDR3 consists of 13 residues. The germline gives CDR1 SGHRS, CDR2 YFSETQ. The CDR3 sequence is CASSPSGANVLTF. The CDR3 DNA is TGCGCCAGCAGCCCTTCTGGGGCCAACGTCCTGACTTTC.

This chain joins TRBV28 and TRBJ1-4; TRBD1 matches at 7 bases. This CDR3 spans 15 amino acids. In germline, CDR1 is MDHEN, CDR2 SYDVKM. V lost 4 bases and J lost 5; bases outside the gene matches: 7. CDR3 protein: CASSSLRQGNEKLFF. DNA for the CDR3: TGTGCCAGCAGTTCATTAAGACAGGGAAATGAAAAACTGTTTTTT.

The V and J genes are TRBV2 and TRBJ2-3, with TRBD2 as a possible D gene (5 bases). The ends were cut back, 2 bases at V and 1 base at J, with 10 bases in the middle. Germline V gene lookup returns CDR1 SNHLY and CDR2 FYNNEI. The CDR3 is made up of 15 amino acids. The DNA of the CDR3 is TGTGCCAGCAGTGAAAGGCGGGCTCGCACAGATACGCAGTATTTT. Protein: CASSERRARTDTQYF.

The chain joins TRBV5-8 to TRBJ2-1; perhaps TRBD1 as D (6 bases). Trimming stripped 1 base from V and 4 bases from J, with 15 bases between. Germline CDR1 is SGHTS and CDR2 is YDEGEE. This CDR3 comprises 16 residues. The CDR3 region has the DNA TGTGCCAGCAGCTTGAAAGGGACACAAGTATACAATGAGCAGTTCTTC. Translated, it gives CASSLKGTQVYNEQFF.

With regard to this clone: The sample has other DNA sequences that encode this CDR3 too. The chain couples TRBV30 to TRBJ2-1; D is ambiguous. V was cut by 3 bases and J by 1 base, with 7 bases left in between. The CDR3 contains 13 residues. Germline CDR1 reads GTSNPN; CDR2 reads SVGIG (reference sequence). The CDR3: CAWSPDSYNEQFF. The CDR3 nucleotides read TGTGCCTGGAGCCCAGATTCCTACAATGAGCAGTTCTTC.

This sequence joins TRBV10-3 and TRBJ1-5, with D hard to call. CDR1 and CDR2 from the germline V gene are ENHRY and SYGVKD. CDR3 length equals 9 residues. The V gene lost 11 bases and the J gene lost 3 bases, with 2 bases spanning the gap. CDR3 loop: CALNQPQHF. The CDR3 DNA follows: TGTGCCCTCAATCAGCCCCAGCATTTT.

This chain uses TRBV6-1 with TRBJ2-7; TRBD2 matches at 10 bases. Germline values: CDR1 MNHNS, CDR2 SASEGT. This CDR3 has 17 residues. V trimming: 2 bases; J trimming: 1 base; junction bases outside the gene matches: 8. CDR3 region: CASSERTSGWTSYEQYF. CDR3 sequence (DNA): TGTGCCAGCAGTGAAAGGACTAGCGGTTGGACATCCTACGAGCAGTACTTC.

The chain combines TRBV9 with TRBJ2-3, with a weak D call TRBD1 (6 bases). In germline, CDR1 is SGDLS, CDR2 YYNGEE. The CDR3 is 14 residues long. The V end lost 7 bases, the J end lost 6 bases, and 18 bases lay between the germline ends. CDR3 sequence reads: CASGEQGFSDTQYF. The CDR3 bases are TGTGCCAGCGGCGAACAGGGTTTTAGTGATACGCAGTATTTT.

V usage is TRBV18 and J usage is TRBJ1-1; no clear D. Germline loops: CDR1 KGHSH, CDR2 LQKENI. The V end was cut by 3 bases, the J end by 5 bases, with 16 bases between. The length of the CDR3 is 15 residues. The chain's CDR3 is CASSPSESGLTEAFF. CDR3 DNA sequence: TGTGCCAGCTCACCGTCCGAGAGCGGCCTGACTGAAGCTTTCTTT.

The rearrangement links TRBV18 to TRBJ2-5; no clear D gene. Trimming took off 3 bases at V and 4 bases at J, with 9 bases between the two ends. Germline CDR1 reads KGHSH; CDR2 reads LQKENI. The length of the CDR3 is 13 residues. CDR3 sequence reads: CASSPTLTETQYF. The CDR3 DNA follows: TGTGCCAGCTCACCGACACTTACAGAGACCCAGTACTTC.

The chain combines TRBV28 with TRBJ1-2; D may be TRBD1 (5 bases). V lost 3 bases, J lost 4 bases, and 12 bases lay in between. The CDR3 sequence is 14 residues long. Germline values: CDR1 MDHEN, CDR2 SYDVKM. Written as DNA, the CDR3 is TGTGCCAGCAGTTTTGGAGGGGCGTCCTATGGCTACACCTTC. Protein: CASSFGGASYGYTF.

This clone was seen more than once but under ten times. J is TRBJ1-2 and V is TRBV13, with 9 bases aligning to TRBD1. With V trimmed by 4 bases and J by 4 bases, 7 bases remained unmatched. The CDR3 totals 15 residues. Germline V gives CDR1 PRHDT, CDR2 FYEKMQ (reference sequence). CDR3 nucleotides: TGTGCCAGCAGCTCAAGTCGACAGGGGGGCTATGGCTACACCTTC. This sequence encodes CASSSSRQGGYGYTF.

The chain has TRBV30 and TRBJ2-7; D not resolved. CDR1 is GTSNPN and CDR2 is SVGIG in the germline V gene (reference sequence). V shed 1 base and J shed 2 bases, with 6 bases lying between them. CDR3 size: 12 residues. CDR3: CAWSARAYEQYF. CDR3 bases: TGTGCCTGGAGTGCGAGAGCCTACGAGCAGTACTTC.

This sequence joins TRBV28 and TRBJ2-2; no reliable D call. Between the trimmed V and J ends, which lost 3 bases and 2 bases, there was a span of 10 bases. The CDR3 extends over 15 amino acids. The germline V gene has CDR1 MDHEN and CDR2 SYDVKM. The CDR3 loop reads CASSFDNRNTGELFF. In nucleotides, the CDR3 is TGTGCCAGCAGTTTTGACAACCGAAACACCGGGGAGCTGTTTTTT. The whole variable domain, remainder taken from reference TRBV28 and TRBJ2-2, is DVKVTQSSRYLVKRTGEKVFLECVQDMDHENMFWYRQDPGLGLRLIYFSYDVKMKEKGDIPEGYSVSREKKERFSLILESASTNQTSMYLCASSFDNRNTGELFFGEGSRLTVL.